One and the same sample provided the 32 T cell receptor beta chains below, sequenced in a study of CD8 T cells in Susac syndrome. An amount of RNA that ranged from about 0.45 to 1 ug was reverse transcribed with random hexamers. TCRdb re-called the immunoSEQ multiplex PCR reads with MiXCR, one entry per CDR3 protein. The data hold about 300,000 distinct CDR3 sequences, with roughly 85% observed a single time. The source material was CD8+ T cells from PBMCs. The receptors here all came from a human donor with multiple sclerosis.

The chain carries TRBV28 and TRBJ1-1; D unclear. This CDR3 is 12 amino acids long. Germline CDR1 is MDHEN and CDR2 is SYDVKM. V was pared by 6 bases and J by 7 bases, with 12 bases between. The CDR3 DNA reads as TGTGCCAGCAGCCTCTTCGGCCGTGAAGCTTTCTTT. Residues: CASSLFGREAFF. Combining the CDR3 with reference TRBV28 and TRBJ1-1 gives the whole variable domain DVKVTQSSRYLVKRTGEKVFLECVQDMDHENMFWYRQDPGLGLRLIYFSYDVKMKEKGDIPEGYSVSREKKERFSLILESASTNQTSMYLCASSLFGREAFFGQGTRLTVV.

CDR3 bases: TGTGCCAGCAGTTACCACAGGGGATACGAGCAGTACTTC. Protein sequence: CASSYHRGYEQYF. V usage is TRBV6-2 or TRBV6-3 and J usage is TRBJ2-7; TRBD1 matches 7 bases. The CDR3 totals 13 residues. From germline, CDR1 is MNHEY and CDR2 SVGEGT. Trimming cost V 2 bases and J 4 bases; bases outside gene matches: 2.

The J gene is TRBJ2-3, the V gene TRBV7-9; TRBD2 matches 9 bases. Germline CDR1 reads SEHNR; CDR2 reads FQNEAQ (reference sequence). With V trimmed by 1 base and J by 3 bases, 8 bases remained unmatched. The CDR3 length is 17 residues. CDR3 in DNA: TGTGCCAGCAGCTTAGAAACGCGGGAGGGTGGGACAGATACGCAGTATTTT. This encodes CASSLETREGGTDTQYF.

This clonotype was seen a single time. This chain connects TRBV28 to TRBJ1-1; D might be TRBD1 (5 bases). The CDR3 loop spans 13 amino acids. The ends were cut back, 2 bases at V and 4 bases at J, with 8 bases in the middle. Germline V gene sequence: CDR1 MDHEN, CDR2 SYDVKM. The CDR3 DNA follows: TGTGCCAGCAGTTTAATCCAGGGCACTGAAGCTTTCTTT. Translation: CASSLIQGTEAFF.

The gene calls are TRBV20-1 and TRBJ2-1; 7 bases align to TRBD2. Losses at the gene ends were 3 bases for V and 9 bases for J; bases not matched to a gene: 20. CDR3 length equals 17 residues. Germline V gene lookup returns CDR1 DFQATT and CDR2 SNEGSKA (reference sequence). This CDR3 is CSASDPSSLGTIGEQFF. The CDR3, as DNA: TGCAGTGCTAGTGACCCGTCGAGTTTGGGGACTATCGGTGAGCAGTTCTTC.

This clonotype has only a few counts. This rearrangement joins TRBV6-1 to TRBJ2-7; D may be TRBD1 (7 bases). The CDR3 is made up of 15 amino acids. From germline, CDR1 is MNHNS and CDR2 SASEGT. Trimming left V 5 bases short and J 4 bases short, with 18 bases between. The CDR3 DNA is TGTGCCAGCAGTCCCGAACAGGGGAGGACTTACGAGCAGTACTTC. This codes for CASSPEQGRTYEQYF.

The chain combines TRBV19 with TRBJ2-7; TRBD1 or TRBD2 may be the D gene (6 bases each). Germline V gene lookup returns CDR1 LNHDA and CDR2 SQIVND (reference sequence). Trimming stripped 3 bases from V and 3 bases from J, with 12 bases between. CDR3 size: 14 residues. The CDR3 DNA is TGTGCCAGTAGTATGGCGGGACACCTCTACGAGCAGTACTTC. Protein product: CASSMAGHLYEQYF.

This chain joins TRBV4-2 and TRBJ2-7, with no clear D. The length of the CDR3 is 14 residues. Between the trimmed V and J ends, which lost 0 bases and 0 bases, there was a span of 6 bases. Germline CDR1 LGHNA, CDR2 YNFKEQ. This CDR3 is CASSQDAVSYEQYF. The CDR3 region has the DNA TGTGCCAGCAGCCAAGATGCAGTCTCCTACGAGCAGTACTTC.

In its sample, this clonotype was seen a few times. One end of the junction varies from germline; a read error may be responsible. This rearrangement joins TRBV5-1 to TRBJ2-5; no definite D call. There are 12 residues in the CDR3. Germline values: CDR1 SGHRS, CDR2 YFSETQ. The CDR3 DNA is TGTGCCAGCAGCCTATACCAAGAGACCCAGTACTTC. It specifies CASSLYQETQYF.

The chain has TRBV6-1 and TRBJ2-1, with D perhaps matching TRBD1 (5 bases). The V end was cut by 5 bases, the J end by 5 bases, with 13 bases between. The germline CDR1 and CDR2 sequences are MNHNS and SASEGT. The CDR3 totals 14 residues. CDR3 region: CASSPFLGDNEQFF. Here the CDR3 DNA reads TGTGCCAGCAGTCCTTTCCTAGGGGACAATGAGCAGTTCTTC.

This clonotype was seen once. The CDR3 DNA follows: TGTGCCAGCAGCTTATGGTTGCTCGAGACCGGGGAGCTGTTTTTT. As protein: CASSLWLLETGELFF. This rearrangement joins TRBV7-2 to TRBJ2-2; D not certain. This CDR3 contains 15 residues. Between the trimmed V and J ends, which lost 2 bases and 5 bases, there was a span of 12 bases. Germline V lookup: CDR1 SGHTA, CDR2 FQGNSA.

This chain connects TRBV20-1 to TRBJ2-1; a weak D match, TRBD2 (6 bases). V was pared by 0 bases and J by 1 base, with 13 bases between. The CDR3 totals 16 residues. Germline V CDR1 and CDR2: DFQATT, SNEGSKA (reference sequence). Here the CDR3 reads CSARDLVAVSYNEQFF. The CDR3 region has the DNA TGCAGTGCTAGAGATTTAGTAGCGGTGTCCTACAATGAGCAGTTCTTC.

This chain joins TRBV30 and TRBJ1-1, with D perhaps matching TRBD1 (6 bases). The CDR3 sequence is 15 residues long. Trimming took off 8 bases at V and 4 bases at J, with 23 bases between the two ends. CDR1 and CDR2 from the germline V gene are GTSNPN and SVGIG (reference sequence). The CDR3 region has the DNA TGTGCCCGCAAAACCCCCACAGGGTCGGGCACTGAAGCTTTCTTT. It is translated as CARKTPTGSGTEAFF. Together with reference TRBV30 and TRBJ1-1, the CDR3 gives the full variable domain: SQTIHQWPATLVQPVGSPLSLECTVEGTSNPNLYWYRQAAGRGLQLLFYSVGIGQISSEVPQNLSASRPQDRQFILSSKKLLLSDSGFYLCARKTPTGSGTEAFFGQGTRLTVV.

The V and J genes are TRBV4-3 and TRBJ2-7; D is undetermined. The length of the CDR3 is 13 residues. Trimming took off 0 bases at V and 9 bases at J, with 12 bases between the two ends. CDR1 is LGHNA, CDR2 YSLEER, per germline. As DNA, the CDR3 is TGCGCCAGCAGCCAAGATTTCGGGCCTAGGCAGTACTTC. It yields the protein CASSQDFGPRQYF.

The chain is built from TRBV6-5 and TRBJ2-1, with TRBD2 matching 12 bases. The V gene's germline CDR1 is MNHEY and CDR2 SVGAGI. J gave up 10 bases and V 2 bases, and 6 bases lay outside the gene matches. This CDR3 is built from 15 residues. The DNA for the CDR3 is TGTGCCAGCAGTTACAAGACTAGCGGGAGCGAGGAGCAGTTCTTC. As protein: CASSYKTSGSEEQFF.

The chain employs TRBV30 and TRBJ2-1; D may correspond to TRBD1 or TRBD2 (5 bases each). There are 14 residues in the CDR3. Germline V gene data show CDR1 as GTSNPN and CDR2 as SVGIG (reference sequence). Trimming stripped 8 bases from V and 9 bases from J, with 23 bases between. The CDR3 sequence is CAQDPLGLRGEQFF. The DNA of the CDR3 is TGTGCCCAGGATCCTCTAGGCTTGAGGGGTGAGCAGTTCTTC.

The V and J genes are TRBV4-3 and TRBJ1-1; D call uncertain. Deletions cut 0 bases from V and 5 bases from J, with 16 bases between. The CDR3 loop spans 16 amino acids. CDR1 and CDR2 from the germline V gene are LGHNA and YSLEER. DNA of the CDR3: TGCGCCAGCAGCCAAGAAAGAGTAGACGCGGGGACTGAAGCTTTCTTT. It translates to CASSQERVDAGTEAFF.

The J gene is TRBJ1-3, the V gene TRBV6-2 or TRBV6-3; D uncertain. The germline CDR1 and CDR2 sequences are MNHEY and SVGEGT. This CDR3 has 15 amino acids. V was shortened by 7 bases and J by 5 bases, with 18 bases between the two germline ends. In nucleotides, the CDR3 is TGTGCCAGCACTACGGACTCAGGTCATCGAAACACCATATATTTT. Translated, it gives CASTTDSGHRNTIYF.

This CDR3 reads CAWSDSGYGYTF. The DNA of the CDR3 is TGTGCCTGGAGTGATTCCGGCTATGGCTACACCTTC. The chain combines TRBV30 with TRBJ1-2; D remains ambiguous. CDR3 length: 12 residues. Trimming cost V 1 base and J 4 bases, with 7 bases left between them. Germline CDR1 and CDR2: GTSNPN and SVGIG (reference sequence).

The chain carries TRBV5-6 and TRBJ1-1; 9 bases align to TRBD1. The V segment lost 3 bases and the J segment 0 bases; nucleotides outside the gene matches: 0. CDR1 and CDR2 (germline): SGHDT, YYEEEE. The CDR3 covers 14 residues. In nucleotides, the CDR3 is TGTGCCAGCAGCTGGGACAGGGTGAACACTGAAGCTTTCTTT. It codes for CASSWDRVNTEAFF.

The CDR3 loop is CASSSLAGGGETQYF. For the CDR3, the DNA is TGTGCCAGCAGCTCCCTAGCGGGAGGGGGAGAGACCCAGTACTTC. V gene TRBV7-2 combines with J gene TRBJ2-5, with 12 positions matching TRBD2. The V and J ends lost 4 bases and 4 bases, in that order; junction bases with no gene match: 4. Germline V gene sequence: CDR1 SGHTA, CDR2 FQGNSA. CDR3 length: 15 amino acids. Supplemented by reference TRBV7-2 and TRBJ2-5, the full variable domain reads GAGVSQSPSNKVTEKGKDVELRCDPISGHTALYWYRQSLGQGLEFLIYFQGNSAPDKSGLPSDRFSAERTGGSVSTLTIQRTQQEDSAVYLCASSSLAGGGETQYFGPGTRLLVL.

This rearrangement joins TRBV20-1 to TRBJ2-7; a weak D match, TRBD2 (5 bases). Looked up from germline, CDR1 is DFQATT and CDR2 is SNEGSKA (reference sequence). The V gene lost 2 bases and the J gene lost 6 bases, with 11 bases spanning the gap. There are 12 residues in the CDR3. The CDR3 nucleotides are TGCAGTGCTAGATGGCTAGCTAGCGAGCAGTACTTC. Residues: CSARWLASEQYF.

The chain couples TRBV28 to TRBJ2-3; 12 bases are a match to TRBD2. CDR1 and CDR2 from the germline V gene are MDHEN and SYDVKM. V shed 8 bases and J 4 bases; nucleotides not matched to a gene: 7. The CDR3 is made up of 15 amino acids. The CDR3 spells CASQRLAGAADTQYF. The CDR3 DNA is TGTGCCAGCCAGCGACTAGCGGGAGCCGCAGATACGCAGTATTTT.

This sequence joins TRBV28 and TRBJ2-2; tentatively, D is TRBD1 (6 bases). The CDR3 runs 15 residues. Germline V gene data show CDR1 as MDHEN and CDR2 as SYDVKM. Trimming took off 3 bases at V and 5 bases at J, with 13 bases between the two ends. CDR3 nucleotides: TGTGCCAGCAGTTTTACAGCCCAGGGGACCGGGGAGCTGTTTTTT. Translated, it gives CASSFTAQGTGELFF.

This clonotype has a single count. This CDR3 reads CASSYGLAGNTGELFF. Written as DNA, the CDR3 is TGTGCCAGCAGTTATGGACTAGCGGGAAACACCGGGGAGCTGTTTTTT. The chain uses TRBV27 and TRBJ2-2; TRBD2 matches 12 bases. Per the germline V gene, CDR1 is MNHEY and CDR2 is SMNVEV (reference sequence). V dropped 4 bases and J dropped 2; count of bases not matched to a gene: 2. The CDR3 is 16 amino acids.

The V call is TRBV9, the J call TRBJ2-3; D gene ambiguous. Deletions cut 2 bases from V and 4 bases from J, with 11 bases between. Germline V gives CDR1 SGDLS, CDR2 YYNGEE. This CDR3 has 14 residues. The CDR3 DNA is TGTGCCAGCAGCGTTGGGATAGGCCCAGATACGCAGTATTTT. Its translation: CASSVGIGPDTQYF. Complete variable domain (other parts from reference TRBV9 and TRBJ2-3): DSGVTQTPKHLITATGQRVTLRCSPRSGDLSVYWYQQSLDQGLQFLIQYYNGEERAKGNILERFSAQQFPDLHSELNLSSLELGDSALYFCASSVGIGPDTQYFGPGTRLTVL.

A word on this clonotype: No conserved phenylalanine or tryptophan ends this CDR3, so it is likely a read error. This rearrangement joins TRBV7-2 to TRBJ2-3; D gene unclear. CDR3 length: 15 residues. V shed 4 bases and J shed 6 bases, with 17 bases lying between them. From germline, CDR1 is SGHTA and CDR2 FQGNSA. The CDR3 is CASSSYLREMDTQYL. The CDR3 DNA sequence: TGTGCCAGCAGCTCATACCTCCGTGAGATGGATACGCAGTATCTT.

This rearrangement joins TRBV7-2 to TRBJ1-6; a weak D match, TRBD1 (5 bases). The CDR3 length is 14 residues. Trimming shortened V by 2 bases and J by 6 bases, and 8 bases separated the two germline ends. The germline CDR1 and CDR2 sequences are SGHTA and FQGNSA. The CDR3 DNA sequence: TGTGCCAGCAGCTTACAGGGTTTTAATTCACCCCTCCACTTT. Its protein product is CASSLQGFNSPLHF.

The chain recombines TRBV28 with TRBJ2-7, with 11 bases that match TRBD2. The V gene end was trimmed by 8 bases and the J gene end by 6 bases; junction bases not matched to a gene: 15. There are 16 residues in the CDR3. Germline V gene sequence: CDR1 MDHEN, CDR2 SYDVKM. The CDR3 region has the DNA TGTGCCAGCCGCCGACTGGGGCTAGCGGGAGGTGTCGAGCAGTACTTC. This codes for CASRRLGLAGGVEQYF.

The V call is TRBV20-1, the J call TRBJ2-1; TRBD2 matches 10 bases. V shed 1 base and J 2 bases; nucleotides not matched to a gene: 5. The CDR3 spans 16 residues. Germline CDR1 is DFQATT and CDR2 is SNEGSKA (reference sequence). The DNA for the CDR3 is TGCAGTGCTAGAGCCCTAGCGGGAGACGCCTACAATGAGCAGTTCTTC. Protein product: CSARALAGDAYNEQFF.

J is TRBJ1-2 and V is TRBV5-6; a possible D gene is TRBD1 (6 bases). V was clipped by 0 bases and J by 4 bases, with 22 bases between them. The CDR3 length is 18 residues. Germline V lookup: CDR1 SGHDT, CDR2 YYEEEE. The CDR3 DNA reads as TGTGCCAGCAGCTTGGCGAAGGACAGCTCTAGTTGGGCCTATGGCTACACCTTC. This encodes CASSLAKDSSSWAYGYTF.

This chain uses TRBV6-5 with TRBJ2-7; D assignment may be TRBD1 or TRBD2 (6 bases each). CDR3 length: 14 amino acids. V was pared by 2 bases and J by 3 bases, with 11 bases between. From germline, CDR1 is MNHEY and CDR2 SVGAGI. This chain's CDR3 is CASSYGRGLYEQYF. The DNA of the CDR3 is TGTGCCAGCAGTTACGGCAGGGGACTCTACGAGCAGTACTTC.